These 3 T cell receptor beta chains originate from one sample sequenced in a study of beta chain features in type 1 diabetes. The entirety of the isolated RNA underwent reverse transcription, so expressed TCRB transcripts were sequenced. Using immunoSEQ multiplex PCR, the repertoire was profiled, and TCRdb retains in-frame clones only, with some absent. The repertoire holds some 270,000 clones, 7% to 9% seen once, with approximately 0.93% in the top ten. The source material was central memory CD4+ T cells from blood. These receptor sequences come from a woman aged 18-35 years in good health.

V and J are TRBV4-1 and TRBJ2-3; D perhaps matches TRBD2 (6 bases). CDR1 and CDR2 (germline): MGHRA, YSYEKL. The CDR3 contains 16 residues. The V end was cut by 2 bases, the J end by 2 bases, with 14 bases between. CDR3 in amino acids: CASSQSRASATDTQYF. Here the CDR3 DNA reads TGCGCCAGCAGCCAAAGTCGCGCTAGCGCCACAGATACGCAGTATTTT.

The J gene is TRBJ2-2, the V gene TRBV25-1; TRBD1 might be the D (5 bases). Looked up from germline, CDR1 is MGHDK and CDR2 is SYGVNS. V was clipped by 2 bases and J by 7 bases, with 8 bases between them. This CDR3 is 13 amino acids long. The CDR3 DNA sequence: TGTGCCAGCAGTGAACAGGGTGTCGGGGAGCTGTTTTTT. Protein sequence: CASSEQGVGELFF.

As to this clone: The sample has other DNA sequences that encode this CDR3 too. The chain recombines TRBV9 with TRBJ2-2, with D unclear. CDR1 SGDLS and CDR2 YYNGEE come from the germline V gene. The CDR3 extends over 13 amino acids. Trimming took off 4 bases at V and 5 bases at J, with 9 bases between the two ends. CDR3 amino acids: CASSPTRTGELFF. The CDR3 DNA sequence: TGTGCCAGCAGCCCTACGCGGACCGGGGAGCTGTTTTTT.